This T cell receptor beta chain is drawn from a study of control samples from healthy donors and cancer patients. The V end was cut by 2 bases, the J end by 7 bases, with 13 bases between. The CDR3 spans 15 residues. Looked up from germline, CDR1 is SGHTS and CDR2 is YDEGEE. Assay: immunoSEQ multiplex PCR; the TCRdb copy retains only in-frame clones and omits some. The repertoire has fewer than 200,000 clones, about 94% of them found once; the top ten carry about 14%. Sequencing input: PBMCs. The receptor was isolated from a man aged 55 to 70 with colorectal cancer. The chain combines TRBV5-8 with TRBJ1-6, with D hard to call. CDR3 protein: CASSFLVGRNSPLHF. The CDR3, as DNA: TGTGCCAGCAGCTTCCTAGTAGGGAGGAATTCACCCCTCCACTTT.